This TCR beta chain came from a study of response to subunit inactivated influenza vaccine. This clonotype was recorded at least ten times. What it recognizes is unknown. The trim removed 4 bases at V and 5 bases at J, leaving 9 bases unmatched. CDR1 is SGDLS, CDR2 YYNGEE, per germline. The CDR3 contains 15 residues. TCRdb fed the RT-PCR reads into MiXCR, producing one record per CDR3 protein. In the table there are more than 700,000 distinct CDR3 sequences, less than 25% of which are singletons. Study findings and constraints: With each seasonal influenza vaccination, the authors suggested, few new T cells are recruited.

Sequencing was performed on PBMCs from blood, taken around 5 days after vaccination. The chain joins TRBV9 to TRBJ2-7; 10 bases fit TRBD2. The origin of this receptor is a man aged 50 to 60 who received an inactivated influenza vaccine. Here the CDR3 reads CASSPKPGTSDEQYF. For the CDR3, the DNA is TGTGCCAGCAGCCCCAAACCAGGGACTAGCGACGAGCAGTACTTC. The full variable domain, its missing parts supplied by reference TRBV9 and TRBJ2-7, is DSGVTQTPKHLITATGQRVTLRCSPRSGDLSVYWYQQSLDQGLQFLIQYYNGEERAKGNILERFSAQQFPDLHSELNLSSLELGDSALYFCASSPKPGTSDEQYFGPGTRLTVT.